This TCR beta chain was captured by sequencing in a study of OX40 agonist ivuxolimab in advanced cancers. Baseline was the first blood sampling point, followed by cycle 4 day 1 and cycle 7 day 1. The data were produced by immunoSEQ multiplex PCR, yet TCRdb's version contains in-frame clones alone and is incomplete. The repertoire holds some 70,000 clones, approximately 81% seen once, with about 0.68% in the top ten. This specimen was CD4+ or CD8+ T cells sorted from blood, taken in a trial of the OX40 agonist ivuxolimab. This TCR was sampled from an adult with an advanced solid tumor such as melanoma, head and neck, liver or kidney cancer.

The CDR3 here is CASSWEGTPRQYF. The DNA of the CDR3 is TGCGCCAGCAGCTGGGAAGGAACCCCACGGCAGTACTTC. The V call is TRBV5-1, the J call TRBJ2-7; no clear D. CDR1 SGHRS and CDR2 YFSETQ come from the germline V gene. Trimming stripped 3 bases from V and 9 bases from J, with 16 bases between. The CDR3 is made up of 13 amino acids.